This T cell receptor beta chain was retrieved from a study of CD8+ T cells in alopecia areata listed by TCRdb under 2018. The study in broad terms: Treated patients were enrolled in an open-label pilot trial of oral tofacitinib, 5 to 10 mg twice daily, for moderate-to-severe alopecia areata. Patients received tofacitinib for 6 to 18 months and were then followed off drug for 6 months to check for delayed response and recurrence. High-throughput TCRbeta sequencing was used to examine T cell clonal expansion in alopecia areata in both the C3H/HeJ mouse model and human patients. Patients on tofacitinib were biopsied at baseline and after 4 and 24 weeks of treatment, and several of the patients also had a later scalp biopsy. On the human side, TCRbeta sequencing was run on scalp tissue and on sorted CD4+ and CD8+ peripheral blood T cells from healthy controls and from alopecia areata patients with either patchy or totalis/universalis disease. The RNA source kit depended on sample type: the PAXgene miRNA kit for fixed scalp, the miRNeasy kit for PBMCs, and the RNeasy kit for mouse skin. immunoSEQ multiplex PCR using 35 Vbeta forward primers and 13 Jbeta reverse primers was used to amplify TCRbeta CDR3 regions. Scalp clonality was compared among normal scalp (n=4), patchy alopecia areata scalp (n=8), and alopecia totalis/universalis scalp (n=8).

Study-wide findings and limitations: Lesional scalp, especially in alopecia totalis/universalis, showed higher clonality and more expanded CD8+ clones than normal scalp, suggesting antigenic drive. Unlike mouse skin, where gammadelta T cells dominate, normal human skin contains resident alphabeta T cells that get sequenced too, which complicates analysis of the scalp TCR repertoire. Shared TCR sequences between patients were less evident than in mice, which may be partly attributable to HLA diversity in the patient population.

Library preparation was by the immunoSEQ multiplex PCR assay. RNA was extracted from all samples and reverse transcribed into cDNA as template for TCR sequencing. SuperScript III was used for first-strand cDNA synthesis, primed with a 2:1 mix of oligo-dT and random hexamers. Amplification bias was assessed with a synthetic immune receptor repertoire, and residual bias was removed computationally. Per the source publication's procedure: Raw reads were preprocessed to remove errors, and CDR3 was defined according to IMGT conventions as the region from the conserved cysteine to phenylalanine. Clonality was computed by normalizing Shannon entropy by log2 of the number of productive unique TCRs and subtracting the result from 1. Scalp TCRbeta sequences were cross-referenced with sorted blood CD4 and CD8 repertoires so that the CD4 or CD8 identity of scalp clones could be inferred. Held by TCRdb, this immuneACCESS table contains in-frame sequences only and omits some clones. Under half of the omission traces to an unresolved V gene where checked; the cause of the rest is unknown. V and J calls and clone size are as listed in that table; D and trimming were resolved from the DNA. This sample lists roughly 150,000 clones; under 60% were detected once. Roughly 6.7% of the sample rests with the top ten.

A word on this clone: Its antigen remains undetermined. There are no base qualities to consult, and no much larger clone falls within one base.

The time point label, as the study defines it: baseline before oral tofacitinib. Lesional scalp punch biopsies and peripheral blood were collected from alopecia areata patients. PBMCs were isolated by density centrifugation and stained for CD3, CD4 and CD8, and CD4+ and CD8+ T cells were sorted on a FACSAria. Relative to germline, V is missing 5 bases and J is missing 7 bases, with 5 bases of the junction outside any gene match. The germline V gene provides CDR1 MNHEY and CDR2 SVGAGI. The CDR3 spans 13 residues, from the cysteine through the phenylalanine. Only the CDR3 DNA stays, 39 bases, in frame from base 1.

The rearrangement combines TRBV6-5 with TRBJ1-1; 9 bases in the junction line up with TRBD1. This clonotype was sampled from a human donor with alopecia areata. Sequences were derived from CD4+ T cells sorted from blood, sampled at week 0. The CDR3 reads CASSGTGGGEAFF. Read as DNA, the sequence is TGTGCCAGCAGTGGAACAGGGGGCGGTGAAGCTTTCTTT.